The 14 T cell receptor beta chains below all came from one sample that was sequenced in a study of molecular identifiers for immune sequencing clone quantification. Each CDR3 protein is one row after TCRdb ran MiXCR on the PCR reads. The table records 490,000 or so distinct CDR3 sequences, under 30% of them present only once. Sequenced material: naive CD8+ T cells from blood, with Jurkat cell RNA spiked in. Subset reported: FACS-sorted CD8+CD4-CCR7+CD45RA+ naive T cells. These receptors were collected from a human donor in good health. Some libraries in this study had Jurkat cell RNA spiked in.

This clonotype was seen a few times. The V call is TRBV27, the J call TRBJ2-3; TRBD2 is a possible D gene (6 bases). V was cut by 2 bases and J by 4 bases, with 19 bases left in between. CDR1 and CDR2 from the germline V gene are MNHEY and SMNVEV (reference sequence). The CDR3 covers 17 residues. The CDR3 sequence is CASSLEPLGGAADTQYF. CDR3 bases: TGTGCCAGCAGTTTAGAGCCTCTCGGGGGAGCGGCAGATACGCAGTATTTT.

This clonotype was recorded a few times. This rearrangement joins TRBV7-9 to TRBJ1-2, with 7 bases fitting TRBD1. V gave up 5 bases and J gave up 8 bases; unmatched junction bases: 17. CDR1 is SEHNR and CDR2 is FQNEAQ in the germline V gene (reference sequence). This CDR3 contains 16 residues. Here the CDR3 reads CASSPSSDRLTRGYTF. CDR3 sequence (DNA): TGTGCCAGCAGCCCCTCGTCGGACAGGCTAACCAGAGGCTACACCTTC.

The table lists this clonotype with a few counts. The CDR3 bases are TGCGCCAGCAGCCAACTCCGGACAGGGATTGAAGAGACCCAGTACTTC. Its translation: CASSQLRTGIEETQYF. The chain employs TRBV4-1 and TRBJ2-5; 8 bases are a match to TRBD1. Germline loops: CDR1 MGHRA, CDR2 YSYEKL. Trimming removed 2 bases from V and 3 bases from J; junction bases left unmatched: 8. The length of the CDR3 is 16 residues.

Ten or more counts support this clonotype. The chain uses TRBV4-1 and TRBJ2-3; 10 positions match TRBD2. Germline V gene data show CDR1 as MGHRA and CDR2 as YSYEKL. The V and J ends lost 2 bases and 6 bases, in that order; junction bases with no gene match: 8. This CDR3 is built from 16 residues. CDR3: CASSQISSGGSDTQYF. The CDR3 DNA reads TGCGCCAGCAGCCAAATTTCTAGCGGGGGTTCGGATACGCAGTATTTT.

As regards this clonotype: A much bigger clone sits one base away, suggesting this may be a read error. The rearrangement links TRBV12-3 or TRBV12-4 to TRBJ1-4; the D is unclear. This CDR3 has 15 residues. CDR3 coding DNA: TGTGCCAGCAGTTTAAGTGCGGGAGTGGGTGAAAAACAGTTTTTT. It specifies CASSLSAGVGEKQFF.

This clonotype was seen a few times. CDR3 bases: TGTGCCAGCAGCCCTACCCCAGCGGGAGGGCCTGTCCCTGAGCAGTTCTTC. Its translation is CASSPTPAGGPVPEQFF. The rearrangement uses TRBV4-2 and TRBJ2-1; 10 bases match TRBD2. Unmatched junction bases numbered 15, after V lost 4 bases and J lost 9 bases. Germline CDR1 is LGHNA and CDR2 is YNFKEQ. The CDR3 loop spans 17 amino acids.

The chain uses TRBV19 and TRBJ1-5; TRBD1 agrees at 9 bases. After removal of 4 bases from V and 7 bases from J, the junction contained 17 bases not matched to a gene. CDR3 size: 18 residues. The germline V gene encodes CDR1 LNHDA and CDR2 SQIVND (reference sequence). In nucleotides, the CDR3 is TGTGCCAGTAGTACCTACATACTGACAGGGGGACGTTGGCAGCCCCAGCATTTT. It is translated as CASSTYILTGGRWQPQHF. Using reference TRBV19 and TRBJ1-5 for the parts outside the CDR3, the full variable domain is DGGITQSPKYLFRKEGQNVTLSCEQNLNHDAMYWYRQDPGQGLRLIYYSQIVNDFQKGDIAEGYSVSREKKESFPLTVTSAQKNPTAFYLCASSTYILTGGRWQPQHFGDGTRLSIL.

This clonotype occurred a few times. The CDR3 protein is CASSHPSGTSFWELFF. CDR3 coding DNA: TGTGCCAGCAGTCATCCTAGCGGGACGTCGTTTTGGGAGCTGTTTTTT. The J gene is TRBJ2-2, the V gene TRBV12-3 or TRBV12-4; 9 nucleotides match TRBD2. The CDR3 has 16 residues. The V gene end was trimmed by 5 bases and the J gene end by 9 bases; junction bases not matched to a gene: 13.

This clonotype appeared a few times. The chain uses TRBV14 and TRBJ1-1, with unresolved D. V lost 0 bases and J 1 base, leaving 12 bases between the germline ends. The germline V gene has CDR1 SGHDN and CDR2 FVKESK. The CDR3 totals 16 residues. The DNA of the CDR3 is TGTGCCAGCAGCCAAGATAGAGGCTCCTCGAACACTGAAGCTTTCTTT. Its translation: CASSQDRGSSNTEAFF.

This clonotype was picked up many times. V is TRBV4-3 and J is TRBJ2-5; 7 bases align to TRBD2. Germline CDR1 LGHNA, CDR2 YSLEER. The CDR3 is 16 amino acids. V shed 0 bases, J shed 9 bases, and the junction held 13 bases outside the gene matches. CDR3 region: CASSQDSTSAGVSQYF. The CDR3 DNA sequence: TGCGCCAGCAGCCAAGATTCAACTAGCGCCGGGGTGTCCCAGTACTTC.

To note about this clonotype: One end of the junction fails to match germline, which may point to a read error. The chain couples TRBV11-2 to TRBJ2-1; TRBD1 or TRBD2 may be the D gene (6 bases each). The CDR3 runs to 12 residues. CDR1 and CDR2 (germline): SGHAT, FQNNGV. The CDR3 loop reads CASRLGGNEQFF. The CDR3, as DNA: TGTGCCAGCAGGTTAGGGGGGAATGAGCAGTTCTTC.

In this sample, this clonotype turned up a few times. The V and J genes are TRBV30 and TRBJ1-1, with 7 bases aligning to TRBD1. V lost 8 bases, J lost 7 bases, and 4 bases stayed unmatched. The CDR3 contains 10 residues. The germline V gene has CDR1 GTSNPN and CDR2 SVGIG (reference sequence). CDR3 in DNA: TGTGCCGGGGGACAGATTGAAGCTTTCTTT. It encodes CAGGQIEAFF.

In the case of this clonotype: This could be a read error, since a much larger clone is one nucleotide away. Here the CDR3 omits its conserved ending phenylalanine or tryptophan, so a read error is the likely source. The chain uses TRBV5-1 and TRBJ2-5; the match to TRBD1 covers 7 bases. This CDR3 region has 16 residues. Germline V gene lookup returns CDR1 SGHRS and CDR2 YFSETQ. J gave up 5 bases and V 3 bases, and 13 bases lay outside the gene matches. CDR3 in DNA: TGCGCCAGCAGCTCATTAGGTACAGGGGAACGCGAGACCCAGTACCTC. It encodes CASSSLGTGERETQYL.

The rearrangement uses TRBV4-1 and TRBJ2-7, with 12 bases aligning to TRBD2. Germline V lookup: CDR1 MGHRA, CDR2 YSYEKL. This CDR3 region has 14 residues. Trimming at V came to 6 bases and at J to 4 bases, leaving 4 bases not matched to a gene. For the CDR3, the DNA is TGCGCCAGCAGTCGCGGGACTAGCGGGTACGAGCAGTACTTC. Protein sequence: CASSRGTSGYEQYF.